This is a list of T cell receptor beta chains from one sample in a study of response to subunit inactivated influenza vaccine. TCRdb reprocessed the RT-PCR reads with MiXCR, giving one entry per CDR3 protein. The sample has over 800,000 distinct CDR3 sequences; roughly 20% are singletons. The material sequenced was PBMCs from blood, taken about 5 days after vaccination. All receptors derive from a man aged 45-60 years who received an inactivated influenza vaccine. CDR3s include the opening cysteine and the closing phenylalanine or tryptophan. D genes are given only for firm matches. The size of a clone is reported for some rows only, either as once, few or many, or as a class for expanded clones.

size	D	J	V	CDR3	DNA
few	.	TRBJ2-3	TRBV6-1	CASSEYRGATDTQYF	TGTGCCAGCAGTGAATATCGGGGGGCAACAGATACGCAGTATTTT
.	TRBD1	TRBJ2-7	TRBV12-3/TRBV12-4	CASRGDRAPYEQYF	TGTGCCAGCAGGGGGGACAGGGCTCCCTACGAGCAGTACTTC
.	TRBD2	TRBJ2-3	TRBV7-3	CASSSFGTILDTQYF	TGTGCCAGCAGCTCCTTTGGGACTATCCTAGATACGCAGTATTTT
.	.	TRBJ1-2	TRBV12-3/TRBV12-4	CASSLKTGTNYGYTF	TGTGCCAGCAGTTTAAAGACAGGAACAAACTATGGCTACACCTTC
many	.	TRBJ2-3	TRBV28	CASSRLWGPTNTDTQYF	TGTGCCAGCAGCCGCCTCTGGGGACCGACAAACACAGATACGCAGTATTTT
.	TRBD1	TRBJ1-1	TRBV7-2	CASSLDRGPNTEAFF	TGTGCCAGCAGCTTAGACAGGGGGCCGAACACTGAAGCTTTCTTT
few	.	TRBJ1-1	TRBV7-6	CASSSLWGGNTEAFF	TGTGCCAGCAGCTCCTTATGGGGCGGGAACACTGAAGCTTTCTTT
few	.	TRBJ2-7	TRBV24-1	CATSDPPLDILYSYEQYF	TGTGCCACCAGTGACCCCCCCCTGGACATCTTATACTCCTACGAGCAGTACTTC
.	.	TRBJ2-1	TRBV24-1	CATRSSWRPSGDEQFF	TGTGCCACCAGATCCTCTTGGCGCCCATCAGGGGATGAGCAGTTCTTC
many	TRBD1	TRBJ2-1	TRBV29-1	CSVAADRVRHNEQFF	TGCAGCGTTGCGGCGGACAGGGTGAGGCACAATGAGCAGTTCTTC
.	.	TRBJ2-7	TRBV20-1	CSASRGSAYEQYF	TGCAGTGCTAGTCGGGGATCGGCCTACGAGCAGTACTTC
few	TRBD1	TRBJ2-7	TRBV7-2	CASSPQPNRGPEQYF	TGTGCCAGCAGCCCCCAACCTAACAGGGGCCCCGAGCAGTACTTC
few	TRBD1	TRBJ1-1	TRBV6-5	CASSYMDRANTEAFF	TGTGCCAGCAGTTACATGGACAGGGCGAACACTGAAGCTTTCTTT
.	.	TRBJ2-2	TRBV6-1	CASSVRGQNTGELFF	TGTGCCAGCAGCGTCAGAGGGCAGAACACCGGGGAGCTGTTTTTT
few	.	TRBJ2-1	TRBV7-9	CASSASLGIPFF	TGTGCCAGCAGCGCCAGCTTGGGAATTCCGTTCTTC
.	.	TRBJ2-3	TRBV14	CASSQTSGIRADTQYF	TGTGCCAGCAGCCAGACTTCAGGGATCCGGGCAGATACGCAGTATTTT
few	TRBD2	TRBJ2-1	TRBV5-1	CASSFIAGTYNEQFF	TGCGCCAGCAGCTTTATAGCGGGTACTTACAATGAGCAGTTCTTC
many	.	TRBJ2-7	TRBV5-1	CASSLEQGENEQYF	TGCGCCAGCAGCTTGGAACAGGGCGAGAACGAGCAGTACTTC
many	TRBD2	TRBJ2-1	TRBV7-2	CASSRLAGGPNEQFF	TGTGCCAGCAGTCGATTAGCGGGAGGGCCAAATGAGCAGTTCTTC
few	TRBD2	TRBJ2-7	TRBV4-2	CASSQASSGRAGEQYF	TGTGCCAGCAGCCAAGCCTCTAGCGGGAGGGCCGGCGAGCAGTACTTC
.	.	TRBJ2-7	TRBV6-5	CVSSYSEGSYEQYF	TGTGTCAGCAGTTACTCGGAAGGGTCCTACGAGCAGTACTTC
few	TRBD1	TRBJ1-1	TRBV13	CAWVRQGGRNTEAFF	TGTGCCTGGGTTCGACAGGGAGGTCGCAACACTGAAGCTTTCTTT
few	TRBD1	TRBJ1-1	TRBV6-1	CASSILGQGLSNTEAFF	TGTGCCAGCAGTATCCTGGGACAGGGGTTGTCGAACACTGAAGCTTTCTTT
.	TRBD2	TRBJ2-4	TRBV12-3/TRBV12-4	CASTPSGPSKNIQYF	TGTGCCAGCACCCCTAGCGGCCCTTCCAAAAACATTCAGTACTTC
many	.	TRBJ1-5	TRBV5-1	CASTITGARIHQPQHF	TGCGCCAGCACTATCACGGGCGCAAGGATACATCAGCCCCAGCATTTT
many	.	TRBJ2-1	TRBV12-3/TRBV12-4	CASSHYSNEQFF	TGTGCCAGCAGTCACTACAGCAATGAGCAGTTCTTC